Described below is a single TCR beta chain sequence and its context. Antigen specificity is unknown. These data are taken from a study of cytomegalovirus exposure and HLA in healthy donors. Points from the study as a whole: The authors listed 180 or so TCR beta chains as cytomegalovirus-associated.

Germline V gene lookup returns CDR1 MNHEY and CDR2 SMNVEV (reference sequence). The CDR3 runs to 13 residues. With V trimmed by 8 bases and J by 7 bases, 10 bases remained unmatched. The PCR had 60 Vbeta and 13 Jbeta primers. Some clones are missing from TCRdb's copy, which holds only in-frame ones; the method was immunoSEQ multiplex PCR. The sample holds 100,000 to 120,000 clones, around 75% seen once. The chain is built from TRBV27 and TRBJ2-5, with 7 bases that match TRBD1. The clonotype comes from a man aged 30 to 39 in good health and CMV-seronegative. The specimen sequenced was PBMCs. CDR3 region: CASAWGQPGTQYF. The CDR3, as DNA: TGTGCCAGCGCGTGGGGACAGCCCGGGACCCAGTACTTC.